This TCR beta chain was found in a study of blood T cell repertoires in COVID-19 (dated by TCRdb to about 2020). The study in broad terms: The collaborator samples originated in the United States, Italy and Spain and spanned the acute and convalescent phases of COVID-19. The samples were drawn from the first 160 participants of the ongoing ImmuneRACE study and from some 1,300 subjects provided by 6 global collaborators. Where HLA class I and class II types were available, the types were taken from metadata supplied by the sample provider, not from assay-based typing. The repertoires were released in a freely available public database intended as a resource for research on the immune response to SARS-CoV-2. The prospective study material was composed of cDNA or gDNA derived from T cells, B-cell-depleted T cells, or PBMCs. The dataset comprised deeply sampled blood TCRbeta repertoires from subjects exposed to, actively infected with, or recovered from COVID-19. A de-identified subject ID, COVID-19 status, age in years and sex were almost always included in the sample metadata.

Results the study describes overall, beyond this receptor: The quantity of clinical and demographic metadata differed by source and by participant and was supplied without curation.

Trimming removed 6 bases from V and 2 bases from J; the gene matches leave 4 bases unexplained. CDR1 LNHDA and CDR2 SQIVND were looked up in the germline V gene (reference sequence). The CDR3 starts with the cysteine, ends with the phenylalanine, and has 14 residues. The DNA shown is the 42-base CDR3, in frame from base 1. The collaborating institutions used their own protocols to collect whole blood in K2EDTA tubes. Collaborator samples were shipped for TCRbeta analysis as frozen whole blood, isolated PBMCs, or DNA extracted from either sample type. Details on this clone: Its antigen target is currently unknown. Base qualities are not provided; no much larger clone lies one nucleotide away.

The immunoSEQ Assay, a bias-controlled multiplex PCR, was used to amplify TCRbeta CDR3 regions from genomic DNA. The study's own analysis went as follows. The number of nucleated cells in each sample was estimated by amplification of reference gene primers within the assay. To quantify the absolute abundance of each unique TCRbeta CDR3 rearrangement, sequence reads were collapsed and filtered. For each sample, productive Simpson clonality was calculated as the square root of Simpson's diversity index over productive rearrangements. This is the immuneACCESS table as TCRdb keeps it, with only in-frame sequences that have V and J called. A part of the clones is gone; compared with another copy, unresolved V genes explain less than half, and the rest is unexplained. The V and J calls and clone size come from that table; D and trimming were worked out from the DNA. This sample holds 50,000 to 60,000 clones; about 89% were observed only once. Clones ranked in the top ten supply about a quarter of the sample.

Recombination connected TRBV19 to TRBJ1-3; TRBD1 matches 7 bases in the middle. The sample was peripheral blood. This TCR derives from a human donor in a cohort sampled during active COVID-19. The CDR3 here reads CASSGQAAGNTIYF. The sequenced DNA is TGTGCCAGTAGCGGACAGGCCGCTGGAAACACCATATATTTT.